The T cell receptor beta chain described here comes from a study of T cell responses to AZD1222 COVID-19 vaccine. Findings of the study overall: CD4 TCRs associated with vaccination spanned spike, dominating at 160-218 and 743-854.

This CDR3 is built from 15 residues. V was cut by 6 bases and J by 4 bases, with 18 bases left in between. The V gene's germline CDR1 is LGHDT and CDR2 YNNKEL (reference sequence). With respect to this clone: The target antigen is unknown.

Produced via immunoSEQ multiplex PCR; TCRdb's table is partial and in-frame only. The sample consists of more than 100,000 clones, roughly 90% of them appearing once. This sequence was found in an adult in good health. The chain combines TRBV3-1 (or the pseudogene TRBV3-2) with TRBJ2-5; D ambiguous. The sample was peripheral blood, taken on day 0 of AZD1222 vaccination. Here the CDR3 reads CASRTDDTVRETQYF. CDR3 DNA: TGTGCCAGCAGGACCGATGATACAGTGCGAGAGACCCAGTACTTC.